These 2 T cell receptor beta chains share one sample of origin, sequenced in a study of T cells in localized non-small cell lung cancer. The protocol was immunoSEQ multiplex PCR, while the TCRdb copy is restricted to in-frame clones and leaves out a portion. The sample lists some 26,000 clones, roughly 90% occurring once. The input for sequencing was peripheral blood, taken before any cancer treatment. These receptors were collected from a woman between 18 and 55 years old with stage I lung adenocarcinoma.

Worth noting for this clone: Other DNA sequences in the sample encode the same CDR3. V is TRBV10-3 and J is TRBJ2-5; D is ambiguous. The CDR3 totals 13 residues. The V gene's germline CDR1 is ENHRY and CDR2 SYGVKD. V was clipped by 2 bases and J by 2 bases, with 6 bases between them. The chain's CDR3 is CAISEASQETQYF. The CDR3 coding sequence is TGTGCCATCAGTGAGGCATCTCAAGAGACCCAGTACTTC.

CDR3 nucleotides: TGTGCCAGCAGCCTTGGGGGGCTAGGGGCAGATACGCAGTATTTT. Amino acids: CASSLGGLGADTQYF. The chain employs TRBV5-8 and TRBJ2-3; D possibly matches TRBD1 or TRBD2 (6 bases each). V was cut by 4 bases and J by 4 bases, with 16 bases left in between. Germline lookup yields CDR1 SGHTS and CDR2 YDEGEE. CDR3 length: 15 residues.